The table lists the clone carrying this TCR beta chain with a count of one. This sample is part of a study of blood T cell repertoires in COVID-19. The overall study: Nucleic acid was either cDNA or gDNA, and it came from T cells, B-cell-depleted T cells, or PBMCs.

The CDR3 totals 15 residues. V was pared by 1 base and J by 8 bases, with 17 bases between. Germline V gives CDR1 MGHRA, CDR2 YSYEKL. The participants were between roughly 18 and 100 years old and came from under 25 US areas. In the authors' workflow: By means of reference gene primer amplification, nucleated cell counts were estimated. Here immunoSEQ multiplex PCR was the method, and the copy in TCRdb shows in-frame clones only, minus some. V, J and clone size reflect that table, while D and trimming were determined from the DNA. This table holds about 280,000 clones, roughly nine tenths found once. J is TRBJ1-2 and V is TRBV4-1, with D perhaps TRBD1 (5 bases). This sequence originates from a woman aged 55-70 years who had recovered from COVID-19. Sample: PBMCs or T cells enriched from blood (not recorded which). The CDR3 loop reads CASSQGWGEESGYTF. As DNA, the CDR3 is TGCGCCAGCAGCCAAGGTTGGGGGGAGGAATCGGGCTACACCTTC.